These 7 T cell receptor beta chains were sequenced from one sample in a study of blood T cells in healthy people across ages (dated by TCRdb to the mid-2010s). Library prep was done by 5' RACE. A second PCR of roughly 7 to 11 cycles was performed with a sample-barcoded 5' primer and a J-beta primer mix. The public reads were reprocessed in TCRdb via fastp at Q25 and MiXCR, keeping in-frame beta chains. Duplicate CDR3 protein sequences are folded into a single record with the most common DNA and genes. In this sample the table shows fewer than 2,000,000 distinct CDR3 sequences, roughly two fifths of which occur a single time. The biggest ten clones account for about 21% of the sample. Input material: blood. The receptors shown here come from a human donor in good health.

The chain uses TRBV20-1 and TRBJ2-5; 9 positions agree with TRBD2. From germline, CDR1 is DFQATT and CDR2 SNEGSKA (reference sequence). With V trimmed by 6 bases and J by 2 bases, 7 bases remained unmatched. The CDR3 runs 14 residues. CDR3 DNA sequence: TGCAGTGCCCATAGCGGGGGTACTCAAGAGACCCAGTACTTC. The encoded protein is CSAHSGGTQETQYF.

V gene TRBV5-1 combines with J gene TRBJ1-1; 8 positions agree with TRBD1. Germline lookup yields CDR1 SGHRS and CDR2 YFSETQ. The trim removed 4 bases at V and 1 base at J, leaving 6 bases unmatched. The CDR3 is 15 amino acids. The CDR3 bases are TGCGCCAGCAGCGGGGGGACAGGACCGAACACTGAAGCTTTCTTT. Translation gives CASSGGTGPNTEAFF.

This clonotype was observed a handful of times. This sequence joins TRBV20-1 and TRBJ1-5; the match to TRBD1 covers 9 bases. The V and J ends lost 3 bases and 2 bases, in that order; junction bases with no gene match: 8. CDR3 length: 16 residues. The germline gives CDR1 DFQATT, CDR2 SNEGSKA (reference sequence). CDR3 bases: TGCAGTGCTAGCCGGTGGGGGACAGGGCGCAATCAGCCCCAGCATTTT. This gives the protein CSASRWGTGRNQPQHF.

The V gene is TRBV12-5, the J gene TRBJ2-3; D may be TRBD1 or TRBD2 (6 bases each). CDR1 is LGHNT and CDR2 is FRNRAP in the germline V gene. This CDR3 has 14 residues. The germline V and J ends were trimmed by 7 bases and 1 base, with 12 bases remaining between them. CDR3 amino acids: CASVLEGGTDTQYF. The CDR3, as DNA: TGTGCTAGTGTTCTGGAGGGGGGCACAGATACGCAGTATTTT.

The chain links TRBV27 to TRBJ1-4, with 7 bases aligning to TRBD1. The germline gives CDR1 MNHEY, CDR2 SMNVEV (reference sequence). V shed 5 bases and J 8 bases; nucleotides not matched to a gene: 11. The CDR3 is 15 amino acids. For the CDR3, the DNA is TGTGCCAGCAGTCGACAGGGCCCCACAGGGGAAAAACTGTTTTTT. It is translated as CASSRQGPTGEKLFF.

The CDR3 loop is CASSLNTGPGETQYF. In DNA, the CDR3 is TGTGCCAGCAGCTTAAATACGGGTCCAGGAGAGACCCAGTACTTC. The genes are TRBV7-3 and TRBJ2-5; no clear D. The CDR3 length is 15 residues. V lost 1 base, J lost 4 bases, and 13 bases lay in between. Germline V gives CDR1 SGHTA, CDR2 FQGTGA.

The rearrangement joins TRBV5-1 to TRBJ2-7; D not certain. V was pared by 4 bases and J by 2 bases, with 10 bases between. Germline V gives CDR1 SGHRS, CDR2 YFSETQ. The CDR3 length is 13 residues. DNA for the CDR3: TGCGCCAGCAGCATCGGGCCCCCCTACGAGCAGTACTTC. It codes for CASSIGPPYEQYF. Supplemented by reference TRBV5-1 and TRBJ2-7, the full variable domain reads KAGVTQTPRYLIKTRGQQVTLSCSPISGHRSVSWYQQTPGQGLQFLFEYFSETQRNKGNFPGRFSGRQFSNSRSEMNVSTLELGDSALYLCASSIGPPYEQYFGPGTRLTVT.